Only a few counts were recorded for the clone carrying this TCR beta chain. This specimen belongs to a study of blood T cell repertoires in COVID-19. Overall study context: Sites across the United States, Italy and Spain contributed samples from acute and convalescent COVID-19.

Per the original data handling: For nucleated cells, counts were estimated from reference gene primer amplification. Libraries were prepared by immunoSEQ multiplex PCR; TCRdb keeps only in-frame clonotypes and omits some of them. V and J calls plus clone size are reproduced from that table; the DNA served to infer D and trimming. Of around 200,000 clones listed, roughly 80% are singletons. Germline assignment: CDR1 SGHAT and CDR2 FQNNGV. This CDR3 has 14 residues. V lost 1 base and J lost 3, with 10 bases in between. Sequencing input: peripheral blood. The clonotype comes from a human donor with acute or convalescent COVID-19. The donor label of this sample is uncertain. The rearrangement links TRBV11-2 to TRBJ2-7; the D gene is possibly TRBD1 (6 bases). This CDR3 reads CASSLGGQLYEQYF. CDR3 nucleotides: TGTGCCAGCAGCTTAGGTGGACAGCTCTACGAGCAGTACTTC.